The sample holds one count of the clone carrying this T cell receptor (beta chain). The data are from a study of blood T cell repertoires in COVID-19. In the authors' methods: Estimates of nucleated cell counts were drawn from the amplification of reference gene primers. Only in-frame clones appear in the TCRdb table, and some are missing; sequencing was by immunoSEQ multiplex PCR. For V, J and clone size, that table is used; D and trimming come from the DNA. The sample consists of 150,000 to 200,000 clones, more than 75% of them appearing once. This clonotype was sampled from a man between 18 and 29 years old with active or convalescent COVID-19. Input material: peripheral blood.

CDR3 coding DNA: TGTGCCAGCAGCCCCTCCGGAGGGACGCTTCATGGAGCTTTCTTT. It is translated as CASSPSGGTLHGAFF. V and J are TRBV7-9 and TRBJ1-1; maybe TRBD1 (5 bases). This CDR3 has 15 amino acids. V shed 5 bases and J shed 10 bases, with 23 bases lying between them. Looked up from germline, CDR1 is SEHNR and CDR2 is FQNEAQ (reference sequence).